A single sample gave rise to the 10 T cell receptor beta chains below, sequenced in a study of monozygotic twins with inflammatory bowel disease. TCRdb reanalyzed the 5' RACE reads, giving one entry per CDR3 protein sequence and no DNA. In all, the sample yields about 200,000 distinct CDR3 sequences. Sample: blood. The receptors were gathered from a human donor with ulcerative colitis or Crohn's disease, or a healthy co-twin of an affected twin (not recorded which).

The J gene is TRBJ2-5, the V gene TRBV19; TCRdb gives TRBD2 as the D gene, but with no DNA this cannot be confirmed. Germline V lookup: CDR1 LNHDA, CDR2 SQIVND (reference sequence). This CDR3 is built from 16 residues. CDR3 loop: CASSTPAGVTPETQYF.

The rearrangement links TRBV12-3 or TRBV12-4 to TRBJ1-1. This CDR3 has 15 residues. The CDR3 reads CASSPRGGRNTEAFF.

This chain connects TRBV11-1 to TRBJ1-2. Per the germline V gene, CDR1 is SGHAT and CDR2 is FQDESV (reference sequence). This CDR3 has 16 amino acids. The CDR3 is CASSSDGEIPFYGYTF.

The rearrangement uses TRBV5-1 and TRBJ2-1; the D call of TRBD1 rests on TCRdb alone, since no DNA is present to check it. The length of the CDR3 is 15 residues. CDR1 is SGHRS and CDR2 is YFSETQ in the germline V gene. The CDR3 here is CASSFNRGQGAEQFF.

CDR3 amino acids: CASSLAGPGWGPLHF. The chain joins TRBV5-6 to TRBJ1-6. The CDR3 contains 15 residues. The germline V gene has CDR1 SGHDT and CDR2 YYEEEE. Full variable domain (missing parts from reference TRBV5-6 and TRBJ1-6): DAGVTQSPTHLIKTRGQQVTLRCSPKSGHDTVSWYQQALGQGPQFIFQYYEEEERQRGNFPDRFSGHQFPNYSSELNVNALLLGDSALYLCASSLAGPGWGPLHFGNGTRLTVT.

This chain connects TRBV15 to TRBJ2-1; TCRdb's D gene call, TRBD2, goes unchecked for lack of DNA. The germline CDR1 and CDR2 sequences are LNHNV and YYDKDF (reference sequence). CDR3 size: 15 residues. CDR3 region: CATSIERLASNEQFF. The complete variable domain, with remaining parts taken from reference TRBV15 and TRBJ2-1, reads DAMVIQNPRYQVTQFGKPVTLSCSQTLNHNVMYWYQQKSSQAPKLLFHYYDKDFNNEADTPDNFQSRRPNTSFCFLDIRSPGLGDTAMYLCATSIERLASNEQFFGPGTRLTVL.

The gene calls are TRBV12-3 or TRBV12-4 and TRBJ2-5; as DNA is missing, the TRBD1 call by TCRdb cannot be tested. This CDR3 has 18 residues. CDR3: CASSLIVERQVGQETQYF.

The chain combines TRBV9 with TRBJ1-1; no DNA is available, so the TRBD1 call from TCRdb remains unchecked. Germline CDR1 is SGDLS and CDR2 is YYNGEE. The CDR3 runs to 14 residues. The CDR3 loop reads CASSVSGKGAEAFF.

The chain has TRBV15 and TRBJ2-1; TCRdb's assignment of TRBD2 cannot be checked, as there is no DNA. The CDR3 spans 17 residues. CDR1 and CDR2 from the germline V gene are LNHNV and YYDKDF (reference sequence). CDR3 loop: CATSRVPSGGYYNEQFF.

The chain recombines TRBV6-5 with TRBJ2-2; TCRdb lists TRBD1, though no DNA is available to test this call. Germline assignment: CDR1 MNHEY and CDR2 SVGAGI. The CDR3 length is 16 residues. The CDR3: CASSYSNSGAAGELFF.